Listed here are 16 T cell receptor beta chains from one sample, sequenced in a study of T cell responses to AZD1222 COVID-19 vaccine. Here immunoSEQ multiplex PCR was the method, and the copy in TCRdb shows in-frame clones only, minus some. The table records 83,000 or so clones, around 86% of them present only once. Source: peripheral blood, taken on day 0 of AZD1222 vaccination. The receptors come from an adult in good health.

CDR3 in DNA: TGTGCCAGCAGTTACTTGGGACAGGGGGCATCTCAGCCCCAGCATTTT. Protein product: CASSYLGQGASQPQHF. The V call is TRBV6-2 or TRBV6-3, the J call TRBJ1-5; 12 bases are a match to TRBD1. V shed 1 base and J 6 bases; nucleotides not matched to a gene: 4. The CDR3 length is 16 residues. Per the germline V gene, CDR1 is MNHEY and CDR2 is SVGEGT.

CDR3 coding DNA: TGTGCCAGCAGCTTGTCGGCAGGCCCAGGATCACCCCTCCACTTT. Residues: CASSLSAGPGSPLHF. The chain links TRBV5-6 to TRBJ1-6; the D is unclear. The V and J ends lost 1 base and 10 bases respectively, with 15 bases between them. In germline, CDR1 is SGHDT, CDR2 YYEEEE. CDR3 size: 15 residues.

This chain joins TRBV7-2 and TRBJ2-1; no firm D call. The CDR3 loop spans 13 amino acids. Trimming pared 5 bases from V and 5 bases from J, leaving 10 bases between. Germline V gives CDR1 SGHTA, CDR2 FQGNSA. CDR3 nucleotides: TGTGCCAGCAGCAAAGACCCTGACAATGAGCAGTTCTTC. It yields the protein CASSKDPDNEQFF.

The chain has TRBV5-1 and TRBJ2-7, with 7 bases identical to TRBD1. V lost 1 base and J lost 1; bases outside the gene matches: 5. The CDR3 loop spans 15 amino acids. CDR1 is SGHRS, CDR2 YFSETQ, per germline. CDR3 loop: CASSLTGERSYEQYF. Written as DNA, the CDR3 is TGCGCCAGCAGCTTGACAGGGGAGCGGTCCTACGAGCAGTACTTC.

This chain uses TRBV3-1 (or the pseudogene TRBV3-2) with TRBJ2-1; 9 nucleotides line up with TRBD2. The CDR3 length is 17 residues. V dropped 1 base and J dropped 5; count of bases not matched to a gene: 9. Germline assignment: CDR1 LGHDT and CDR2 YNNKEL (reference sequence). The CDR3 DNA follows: TGTGCCAGCAGCCAAGGTCCTGGACTAGCGAGGGACAATGAGCAGTTCTTC. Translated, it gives CASSQGPGLARDNEQFF.

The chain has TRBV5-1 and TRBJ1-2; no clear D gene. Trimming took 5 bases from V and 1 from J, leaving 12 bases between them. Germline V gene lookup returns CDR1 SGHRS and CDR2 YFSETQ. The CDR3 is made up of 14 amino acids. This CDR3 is CASRRQEINYGYTF. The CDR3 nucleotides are TGCGCCAGCAGACGGCAGGAGATTAACTATGGCTACACCTTC.

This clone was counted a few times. CDR3 coding DNA: TGTGCCAGCAGCACGCGGACAGGGCCGGCCGAGCAGTTCTTC. This sequence encodes CASSTRTGPAEQFF. The V gene is TRBV11-2, the J gene TRBJ2-1; the match to TRBD1 covers 8 bases. The ends lost 5 bases at V and 10 bases at J; junction bases unmatched: 10. The CDR3 length is 14 residues. Germline CDR1 SGHAT, CDR2 FQNNGV.

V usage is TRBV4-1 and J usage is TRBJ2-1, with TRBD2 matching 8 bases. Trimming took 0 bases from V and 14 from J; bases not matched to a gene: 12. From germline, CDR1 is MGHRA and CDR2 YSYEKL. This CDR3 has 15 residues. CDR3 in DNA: TGCGCCAGCAGCCAAGATCCAGGACTAGCACCCCGCGAGTTCTTC. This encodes CASSQDPGLAPREFF.

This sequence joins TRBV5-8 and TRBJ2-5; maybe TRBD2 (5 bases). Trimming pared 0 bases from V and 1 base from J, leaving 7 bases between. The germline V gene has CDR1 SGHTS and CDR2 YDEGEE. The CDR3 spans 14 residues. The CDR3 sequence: CASSLERFQETQYF. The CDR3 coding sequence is TGTGCCAGCAGCTTGGAGCGGTTCCAAGAGACCCAGTACTTC.

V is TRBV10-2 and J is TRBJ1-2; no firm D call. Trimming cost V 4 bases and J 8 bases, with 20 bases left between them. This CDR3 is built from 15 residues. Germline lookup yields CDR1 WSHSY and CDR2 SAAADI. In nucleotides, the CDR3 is TGCGCCAGCAGTGTGGCAGCCTCAACGAGGGCCGGCTACACCTTC. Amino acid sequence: CASSVAASTRAGYTF.

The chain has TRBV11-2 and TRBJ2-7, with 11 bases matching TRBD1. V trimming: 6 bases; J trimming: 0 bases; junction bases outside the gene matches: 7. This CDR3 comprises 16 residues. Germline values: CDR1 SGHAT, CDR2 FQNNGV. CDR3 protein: CASRHPGQGDSYEQYF. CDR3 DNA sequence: TGTGCCAGCAGACACCCGGGACAGGGGGACTCCTACGAGCAGTACTTC.

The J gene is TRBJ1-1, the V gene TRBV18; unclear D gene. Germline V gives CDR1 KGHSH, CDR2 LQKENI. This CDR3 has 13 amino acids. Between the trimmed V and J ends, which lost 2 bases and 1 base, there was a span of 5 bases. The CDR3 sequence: CASSPRQNTEAFF. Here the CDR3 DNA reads TGTGCCAGCTCACCAAGACAGAACACTGAAGCTTTCTTT. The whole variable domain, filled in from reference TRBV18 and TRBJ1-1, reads NAGVMQNPRHLVRRRGQEARLRCSPMKGHSHVYWYRQLPEEGLKFMVYLQKENIIDESGMPKERFSAEFPKEGPSILRIQQVVRGDSAAYFCASSPRQNTEAFFGQGTRLTVV.

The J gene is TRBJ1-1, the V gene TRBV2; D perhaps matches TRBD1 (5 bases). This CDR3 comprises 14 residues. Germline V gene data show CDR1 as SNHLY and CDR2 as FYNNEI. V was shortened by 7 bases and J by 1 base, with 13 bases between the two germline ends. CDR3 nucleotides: TGTGCCAGCATCCTTGTGAGGGGGAACACTGAAGCTTTCTTT. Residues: CASILVRGNTEAFF.

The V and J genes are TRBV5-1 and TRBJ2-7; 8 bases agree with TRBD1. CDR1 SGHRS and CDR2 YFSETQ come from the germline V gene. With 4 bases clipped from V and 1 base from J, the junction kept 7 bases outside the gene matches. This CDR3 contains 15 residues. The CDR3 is CASSRLDRVSYEQYF. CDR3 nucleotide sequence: TGCGCCAGCAGCCGCCTGGACAGGGTATCCTACGAGCAGTACTTC.

CDR3 DNA: TGTGCCAGCAGCTCGCGCCGGGACAGCTCCTACGAGCAGTACTTC. It yields the protein CASSSRRDSSYEQYF. V is TRBV7-6 and J is TRBJ2-7; 7 bases line up with TRBD1. Germline V gene lookup returns CDR1 SGHVS and CDR2 FNYEAQ. The CDR3 is 15 residues long. After removal of 4 bases from V and 0 bases from J, the junction contained 6 bases not matched to a gene.

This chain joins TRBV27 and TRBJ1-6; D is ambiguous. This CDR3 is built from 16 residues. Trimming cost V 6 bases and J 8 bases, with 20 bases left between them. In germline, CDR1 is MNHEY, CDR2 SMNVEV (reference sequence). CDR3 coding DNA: TGTGCCAGCAGCCTCCACATCGGCTTGTCGGATTCACCCCTCCACTTT. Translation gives CASSLHIGLSDSPLHF.